The 4 T cell receptor beta chains reported below all come from one sample, sequenced in a study of cytomegalovirus exposure and HLA in healthy donors. Vbeta (60) and Jbeta (13) primers were used in the PCR. Profiled with immunoSEQ multiplex PCR; TCRdb holds only in-frame clones, not every one. The sample includes around 160,000 clones, 78% of them seen just once. Sequencing input: PBMCs. Receptors were obtained from a man between 40 and 49 years old in good health and CMV-seropositive.

The CDR3 is CASRQGGRETQYF. The CDR3 coding sequence is TGTGCCAGCAGGCAAGGCGGTCGGGAGACCCAGTACTTC. This chain links TRBV6-5 with TRBJ2-5, with D hard to call. CDR1 MNHEY and CDR2 SVGAGI come from the germline V gene. The CDR3 runs 13 residues. Trimming took 6 bases from V and 5 from J, leaving 13 bases between them.

The V and J genes are TRBV19 and TRBJ2-1; 11 bases match TRBD1. There are 14 residues in the CDR3. V gave up 8 bases and J gave up 6 bases; unmatched junction bases: 6. CDR1 is LNHDA and CDR2 is SQIVND in the germline V gene (reference sequence). The DNA for the CDR3 is TGTGCCAGTTCCCCGGGACAGGGGGTCAATGAGCAGTTCTTC. It specifies CASSPGQGVNEQFF. The whole variable domain, filled in from reference TRBV19 and TRBJ2-1, reads DGGITQSPKYLFRKEGQNVTLSCEQNLNHDAMYWYRQDPGQGLRLIYYSQIVNDFQKGDIAEGYSVSREKKESFPLTVTSAQKNPTAFYLCASSPGQGVNEQFFGPGTRLTVL.

This clone was counted only a few times. The genes are TRBV14 and TRBJ1-2; 7 nucleotides match TRBD1. The CDR3 sequence is 14 residues long. Germline V gene sequence: CDR1 SGHDN, CDR2 FVKESK. Trimming at V came to 5 bases and at J to 2 bases, leaving 5 bases not matched to a gene. CDR3 DNA sequence: TGTGCCAGCAGCAAGGGGGCTCTAAACTATGGCTACACCTTC. Translating gives CASSKGALNYGYTF. Full variable domain (missing parts from reference TRBV14 and TRBJ1-2): EAGVTQFPSHSVIEKGQTVTLRCDPISGHDNLYWYRRVMGKEIKFLLHFVKESKQDESGMPNNRFLAERTGGTYSTLKVQPAELEDSGVYFCASSKGALNYGYTFGSGTRLTVV.

The chain has TRBV11-2 and TRBJ2-7; D ambiguous. This CDR3 contains 15 residues. The V end lost 1 base, the J end lost 4 bases, and 14 bases lay between the germline ends. Germline CDR1 SGHAT, CDR2 FQNNGV. CDR3 amino acids: CASSLGSGSQYEQYF. Written as DNA, the CDR3 is TGTGCCAGCAGCTTAGGCTCCGGGTCCCAATACGAGCAGTACTTC. The full variable domain, completed using reference TRBV11-2 and TRBJ2-7, is EAGVAQSPRYKIIEKRQSVAFWCNPISGHATLYWYQQILGQGPKLLIQFQNNGVVDDSQLPKDRFSAERLKGVDSTLKIQPAKLEDSAVYLCASSLGSGSQYEQYFGPGTRLTVT.